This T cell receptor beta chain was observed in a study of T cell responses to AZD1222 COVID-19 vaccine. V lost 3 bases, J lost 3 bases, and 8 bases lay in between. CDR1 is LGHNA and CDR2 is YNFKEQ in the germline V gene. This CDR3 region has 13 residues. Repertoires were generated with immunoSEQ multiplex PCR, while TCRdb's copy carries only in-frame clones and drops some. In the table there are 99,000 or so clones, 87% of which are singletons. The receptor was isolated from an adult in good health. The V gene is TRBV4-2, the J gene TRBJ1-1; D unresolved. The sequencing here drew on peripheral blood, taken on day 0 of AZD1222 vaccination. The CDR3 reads CASSQARDTEAFF. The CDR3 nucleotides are TGTGCCAGCAGCCAGGCTCGGGACACTGAAGCTTTCTTT.